Listed here is a single T cell receptor beta chain. What it recognizes is unknown. The same CDR3 also results from other DNA sequences found in this sample. Germline V lookup: CDR1 GTSNPN, CDR2 SVGIG (reference sequence). V lost 4 bases, J lost 0 bases, and 4 bases lay in between. The CDR3 runs 12 residues. The data were taken from a study of beta chain features in type 1 diabetes. Findings and caveats of the study: Shorter TCRB CDR3s, moderately but significantly so, were found in Type 1 diabetes patients in all four CD4+ subsets.

Expressed TCRB transcripts were sequenced because the entire RNA isolate underwent reverse transcription. Clones were sequenced by immunoSEQ multiplex PCR, and TCRdb holds only the in-frame ones, with some missing. Here the sample spans some 640,000 clones, over 11% being singletons. This receptor was identified in a man between 18 and 29 years old with type 1 diabetes. Material: naive CD4+ T cells from blood. The chain joins TRBV30 to TRBJ1-3; D unresolved. The CDR3 DNA reads as TGTGCCTGGACCTCCTCTGGAAACACCATATATTTT. It is translated as CAWTSSGNTIYF.